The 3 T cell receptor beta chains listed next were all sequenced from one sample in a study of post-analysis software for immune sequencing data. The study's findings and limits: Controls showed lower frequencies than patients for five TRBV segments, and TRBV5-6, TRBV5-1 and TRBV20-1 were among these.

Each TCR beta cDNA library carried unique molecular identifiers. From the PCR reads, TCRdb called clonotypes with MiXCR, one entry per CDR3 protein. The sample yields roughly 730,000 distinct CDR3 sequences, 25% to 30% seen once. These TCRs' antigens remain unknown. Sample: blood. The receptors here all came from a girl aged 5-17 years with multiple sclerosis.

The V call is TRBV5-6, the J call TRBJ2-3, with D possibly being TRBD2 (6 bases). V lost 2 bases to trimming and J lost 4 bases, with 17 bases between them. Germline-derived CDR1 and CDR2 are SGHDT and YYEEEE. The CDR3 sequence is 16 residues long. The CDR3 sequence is CASSLVTPGGADTQYF. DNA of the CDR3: TGTGCCAGCAGCTTAGTGACCCCCGGAGGGGCAGATACGCAGTATTTT.

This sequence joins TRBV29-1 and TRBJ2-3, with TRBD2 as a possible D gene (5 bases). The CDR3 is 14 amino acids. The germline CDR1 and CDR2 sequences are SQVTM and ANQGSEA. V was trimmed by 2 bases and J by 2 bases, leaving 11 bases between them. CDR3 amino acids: CSVELAIPTDTQYF. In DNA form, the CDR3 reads TGCAGCGTTGAATTAGCGATACCCACAGATACGCAGTATTTT.

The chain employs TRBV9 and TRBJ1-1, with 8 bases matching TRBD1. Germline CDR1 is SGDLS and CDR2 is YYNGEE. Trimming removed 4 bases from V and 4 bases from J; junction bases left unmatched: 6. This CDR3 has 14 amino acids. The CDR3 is CASSPGGFGTEAFF. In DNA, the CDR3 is TGTGCCAGCAGCCCAGGGGGCTTCGGCACTGAAGCTTTCTTT.